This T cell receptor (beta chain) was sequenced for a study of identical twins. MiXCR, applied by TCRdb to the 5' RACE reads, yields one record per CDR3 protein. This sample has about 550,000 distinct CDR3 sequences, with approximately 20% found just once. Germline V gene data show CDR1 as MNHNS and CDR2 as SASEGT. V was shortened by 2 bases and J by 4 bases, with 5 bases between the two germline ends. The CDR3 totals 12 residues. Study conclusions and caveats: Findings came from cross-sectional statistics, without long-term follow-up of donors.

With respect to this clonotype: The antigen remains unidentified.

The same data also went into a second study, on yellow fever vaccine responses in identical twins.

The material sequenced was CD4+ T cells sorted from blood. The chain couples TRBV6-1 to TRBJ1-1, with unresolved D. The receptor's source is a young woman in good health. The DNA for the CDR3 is TGTGCCAGCAGTGAATGGTTCACTGAAGCTTTCTTT. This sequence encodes CASSEWFTEAFF.